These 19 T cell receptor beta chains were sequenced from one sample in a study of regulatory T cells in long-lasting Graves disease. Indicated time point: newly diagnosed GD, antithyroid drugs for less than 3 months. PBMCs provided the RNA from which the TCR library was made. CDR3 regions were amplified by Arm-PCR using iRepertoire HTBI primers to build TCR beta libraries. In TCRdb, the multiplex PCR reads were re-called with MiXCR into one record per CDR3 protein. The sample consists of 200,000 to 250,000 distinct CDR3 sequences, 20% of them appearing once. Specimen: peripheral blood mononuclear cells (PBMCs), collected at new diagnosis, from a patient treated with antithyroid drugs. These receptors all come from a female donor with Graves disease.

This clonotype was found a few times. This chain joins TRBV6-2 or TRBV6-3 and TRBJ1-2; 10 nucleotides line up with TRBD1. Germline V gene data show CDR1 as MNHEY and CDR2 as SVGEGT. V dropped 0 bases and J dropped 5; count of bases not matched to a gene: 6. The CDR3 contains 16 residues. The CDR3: CASSYSSRDRGYGYTF. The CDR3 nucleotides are TGTGCCAGCAGTTACTCGTCGCGGGACAGGGGATATGGCTACACCTTC.

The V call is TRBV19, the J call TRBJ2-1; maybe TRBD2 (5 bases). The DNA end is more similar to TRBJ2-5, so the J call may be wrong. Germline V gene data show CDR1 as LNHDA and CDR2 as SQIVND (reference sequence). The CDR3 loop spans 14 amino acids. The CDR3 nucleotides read TGTGCCAGTAGTATAGATACTAGACAAGAGACCCAGTACTTC. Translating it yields CASSIDTRQETQYF.

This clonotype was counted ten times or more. For the CDR3, the DNA is TGTGCCAGCAGCCCCTTAGCGGGGGGCTACACAGATACGCAGTATTTT. Protein product: CASSPLAGGYTDTQYF. This chain uses TRBV11-2 with TRBJ2-3, with TRBD2 matching 10 bases. There are 16 residues in the CDR3. V gave up 5 bases and J gave up 2 bases; unmatched junction bases: 7. Germline-derived CDR1 and CDR2 are SGHAT and FQNNGV.

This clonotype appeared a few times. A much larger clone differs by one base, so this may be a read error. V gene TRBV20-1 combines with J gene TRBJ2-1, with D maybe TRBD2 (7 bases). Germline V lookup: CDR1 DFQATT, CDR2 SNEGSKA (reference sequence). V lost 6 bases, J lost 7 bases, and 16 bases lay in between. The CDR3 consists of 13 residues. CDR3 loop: CSAGGGARNEQFF. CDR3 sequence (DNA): TGCAGTGCCGGTGGGGGGGCGAGGAATGAGCAGTTCTTC.

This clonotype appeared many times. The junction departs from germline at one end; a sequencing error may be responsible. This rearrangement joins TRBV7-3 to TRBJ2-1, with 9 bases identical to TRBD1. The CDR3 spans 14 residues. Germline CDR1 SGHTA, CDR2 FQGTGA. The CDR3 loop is CASSPGQGYSEQFF. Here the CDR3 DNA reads TGTGCCAGCAGCCCGGGACAGGGCTACAGTGAGCAGTTCTTC.

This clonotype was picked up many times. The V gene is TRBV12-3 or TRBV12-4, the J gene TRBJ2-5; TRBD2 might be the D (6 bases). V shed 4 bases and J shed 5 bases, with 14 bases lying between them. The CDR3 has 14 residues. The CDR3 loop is CASSSRGSGETQYF. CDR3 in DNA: TGTGCCAGCAGTTCTCGGGGGTCGGGGGAGACCCAGTACTTC.

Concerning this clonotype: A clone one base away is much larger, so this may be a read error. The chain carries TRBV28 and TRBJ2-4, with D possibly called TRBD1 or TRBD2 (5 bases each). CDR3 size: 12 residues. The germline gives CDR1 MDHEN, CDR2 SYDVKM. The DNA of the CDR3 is TGTGCCAGCAGACTTCCTTTCAGGGAGCGGTTCTTC. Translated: CASRLPFRERFF.

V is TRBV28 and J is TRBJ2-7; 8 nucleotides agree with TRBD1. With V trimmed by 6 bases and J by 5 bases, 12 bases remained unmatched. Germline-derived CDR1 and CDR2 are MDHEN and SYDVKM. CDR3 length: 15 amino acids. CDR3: CASSLHGTGGDEQYF. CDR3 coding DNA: TGTGCCAGCAGCTTGCACGGGACAGGAGGCGACGAGCAGTACTTC.

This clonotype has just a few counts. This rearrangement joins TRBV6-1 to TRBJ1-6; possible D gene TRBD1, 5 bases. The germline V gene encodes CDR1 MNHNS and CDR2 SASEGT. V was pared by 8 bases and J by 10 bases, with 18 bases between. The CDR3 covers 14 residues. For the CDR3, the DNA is TGTGCCAGCCGCCCCCAGGGAGATAGGTCACCCCTCCACTTT. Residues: CASRPQGDRSPLHF.

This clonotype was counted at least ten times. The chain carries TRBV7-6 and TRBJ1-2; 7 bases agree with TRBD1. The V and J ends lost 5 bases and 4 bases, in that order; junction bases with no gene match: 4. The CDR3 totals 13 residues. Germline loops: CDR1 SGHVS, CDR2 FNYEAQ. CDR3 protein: CASSGRDSYGYTF. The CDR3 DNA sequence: TGTGCCAGCAGCGGCCGGGACAGCTATGGCTACACCTTC.

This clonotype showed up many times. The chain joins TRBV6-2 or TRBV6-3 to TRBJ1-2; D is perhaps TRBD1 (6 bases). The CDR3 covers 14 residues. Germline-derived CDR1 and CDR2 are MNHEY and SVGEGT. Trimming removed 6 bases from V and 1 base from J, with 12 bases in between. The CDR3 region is CASRLAQGNYGYTF. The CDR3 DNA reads TGTGCCAGCAGACTAGCACAGGGTAACTATGGCTACACCTTC.

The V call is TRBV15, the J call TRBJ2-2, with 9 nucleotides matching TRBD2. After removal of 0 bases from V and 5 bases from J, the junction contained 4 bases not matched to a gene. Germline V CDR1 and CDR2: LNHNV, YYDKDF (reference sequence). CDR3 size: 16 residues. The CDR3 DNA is TGTGCCACCAGCAGAGATCGGGCGGGAGGGACCGGGGAGCTGTTTTTT. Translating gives CATSRDRAGGTGELFF.

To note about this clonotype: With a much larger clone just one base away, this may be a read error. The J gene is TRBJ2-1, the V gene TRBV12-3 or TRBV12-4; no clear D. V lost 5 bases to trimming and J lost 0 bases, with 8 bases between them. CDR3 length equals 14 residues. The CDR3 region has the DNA TGTGCCAGCAGTCCCAGTGACTCCTACAATGAGCAGTTCTTC. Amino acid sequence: CASSPSDSYNEQFF.

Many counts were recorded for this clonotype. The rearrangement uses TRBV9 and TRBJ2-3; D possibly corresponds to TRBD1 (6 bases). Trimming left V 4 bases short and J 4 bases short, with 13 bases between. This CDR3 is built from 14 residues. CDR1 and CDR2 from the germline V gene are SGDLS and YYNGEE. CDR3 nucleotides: TGTGCCAGCAGCCCCCGACAGGCCCCAGATACGCAGTATTTT. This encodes CASSPRQAPDTQYF. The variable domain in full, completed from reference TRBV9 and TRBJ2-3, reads DSGVTQTPKHLITATGQRVTLRCSPRSGDLSVYWYQQSLDQGLQFLIQYYNGEERAKGNILERFSAQQFPDLHSELNLSSLELGDSALYFCASSPRQAPDTQYFGPGTRLTVL.

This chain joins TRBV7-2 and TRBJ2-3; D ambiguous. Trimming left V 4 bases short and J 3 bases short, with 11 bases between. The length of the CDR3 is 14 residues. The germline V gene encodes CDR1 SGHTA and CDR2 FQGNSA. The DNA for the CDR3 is TGTGCCAGCAGCTCGGGTTGGGCGACAGATACGCAGTATTTT. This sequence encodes CASSSGWATDTQYF.

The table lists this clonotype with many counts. CDR3 nucleotide sequence: TGTGCCAGCTCACCAATAGAGAACGAACTCTACGAGCAGTACTTC. Amino acids: CASSPIENELYEQYF. The chain couples TRBV18 to TRBJ2-7; D not certain. The V gene lost 2 bases and the J gene lost 3 bases, with 14 bases spanning the gap. Germline loops: CDR1 KGHSH, CDR2 LQKENI. This CDR3 contains 15 residues.

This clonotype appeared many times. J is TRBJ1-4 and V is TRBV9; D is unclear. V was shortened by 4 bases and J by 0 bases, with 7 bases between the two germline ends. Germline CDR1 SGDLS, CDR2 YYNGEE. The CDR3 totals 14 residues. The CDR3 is CASSQTATNEKLFF. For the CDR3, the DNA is TGTGCCAGCAGCCAGACTGCAACTAATGAAAAACTGTTTTTT.

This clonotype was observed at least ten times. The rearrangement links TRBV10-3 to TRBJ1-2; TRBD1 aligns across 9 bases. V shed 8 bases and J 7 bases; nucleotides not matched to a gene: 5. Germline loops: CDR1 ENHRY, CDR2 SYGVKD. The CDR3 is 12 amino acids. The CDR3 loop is CAIEGTGSGYTF. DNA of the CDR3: TGTGCCATCGAGGGGACAGGGAGTGGCTACACCTTC.

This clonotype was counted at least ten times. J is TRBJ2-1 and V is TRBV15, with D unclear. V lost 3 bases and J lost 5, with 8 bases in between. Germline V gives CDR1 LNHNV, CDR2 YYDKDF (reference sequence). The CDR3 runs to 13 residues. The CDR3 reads CATSSSFDNEQFF. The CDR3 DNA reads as TGTGCCACCAGCAGCTCCTTTGACAATGAGCAGTTCTTC.